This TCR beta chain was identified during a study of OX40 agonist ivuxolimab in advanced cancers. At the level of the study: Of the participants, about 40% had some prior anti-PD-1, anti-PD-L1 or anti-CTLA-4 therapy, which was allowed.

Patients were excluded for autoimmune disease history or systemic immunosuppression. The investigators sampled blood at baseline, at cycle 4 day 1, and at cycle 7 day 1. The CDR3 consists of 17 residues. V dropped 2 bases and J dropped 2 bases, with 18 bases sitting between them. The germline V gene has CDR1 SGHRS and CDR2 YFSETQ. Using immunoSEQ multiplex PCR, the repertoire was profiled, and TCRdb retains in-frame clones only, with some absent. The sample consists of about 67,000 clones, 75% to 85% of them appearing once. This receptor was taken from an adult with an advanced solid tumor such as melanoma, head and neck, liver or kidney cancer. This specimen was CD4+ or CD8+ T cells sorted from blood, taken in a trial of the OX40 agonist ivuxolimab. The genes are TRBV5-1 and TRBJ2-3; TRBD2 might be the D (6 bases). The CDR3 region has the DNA TGCGCCAGCAGCTTTTCGGCTAGCGATCCCTCCACAGATACGCAGTATTTT. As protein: CASSFSASDPSTDTQYF.